Listed below are T cell receptor beta chains from one sample, sequenced in a study of Tregs in tolerant kidney transplant recipients. Sequencing was performed with immunoSEQ multiplex PCR; in TCRdb, only in-frame clones are kept and a portion is missing. The sample consists of approximately 98,000 clones, around 90% of them appearing once. Here the sequenced sample was CD4+ T cells from blood, taken before the transplant. The source of these receptors is a human donor who received a combined kidney and bone marrow transplant. Both conserved end residues are part of each CDR3. The D gene is left open where the match is weak. The size of a clone is reported for some rows only, either as once, few or many, or as a class for expanded clones.

V	D	J	size	DNA	CDR3
TRBV6-5	TRBD2	TRBJ2-7	NA	TGTGCCAGCAGTTACTCGGGAGGGCCGCGGGAGCAGTACTTC	CASSYSGGPREQYF
TRBV18	NA	TRBJ1-6	NA	TGTGCCAGCTCACGCGCCAGGGGAGACGGTTGGTCACCCCTCCACTTT	CASSRARGDGWSPLHF
TRBV6-1	NA	TRBJ1-4	NA	TGTGCCAGCAGATCGGACACCTATAATGAAAAACTGTTTTTT	CASRSDTYNEKLFF
TRBV2	NA	TRBJ2-7	NA	TGTGCCAGCAGTGAGGTGTGGCACGCCTACGAGCAGTACTTC	CASSEVWHAYEQYF
TRBV7-9	TRBD2	TRBJ2-7	NA	TGTGCCAGCAGCTTAGTGCCGCGGGAGGGTTACGAGCAGTACTTC	CASSLVPREGYEQYF
TRBV5-4	NA	TRBJ2-2	NA	TGTGCCAGCAGCTACCCGGGCCTCCGGGGTAACACCGGGGAGCTGTTTTTT	CASSYPGLRGNTGELFF
TRBV20-1	NA	TRBJ1-1	NA	TGCAGCGTGGGGCCCTCGGCTGAAGCTTTCTTT	CSVGPSAEAFF
TRBV6-6	NA	TRBJ1-5	NA	TGTGCCAGCAGGGGTCCCACGGGTAGCAATCAGCCCCAGCATTTT	CASRGPTGSNQPQHF
TRBV5-1	NA	TRBJ2-5	once	TGCGCCAGCAGTATACCGCCGGGGGAGACCCAGTACTTC	CASSIPPGETQYF
TRBV10-3	NA	TRBJ1-1	NA	TGTGCCATCGGGCAAGACAAGGTGGAAGCTTTCTTT	CAIGQDKVEAFF
TRBV18	NA	TRBJ2-2	NA	TGTGCCAGCATTGGGACAAGAGAGGTCGGGGAGCTGTTTTTT	CASIGTREVGELFF
TRBV30	NA	TRBJ1-2	NA	TGTGCCTGGAGTAGTTTGGACAGAGAAAATGGCTACACCTTC	CAWSSLDRENGYTF
TRBV9	NA	TRBJ2-7	NA	TGCCTAACAGGTTTTTCGTCCTACGAGCAGTACTTC	CLTGFSSYEQYF
TRBV4-1	NA	TRBJ1-1	NA	TGCGCCAGCAGCCCCGTATTGGGGGGCACTGAAGCTTTCTTT	CASSPVLGGTEAFF
TRBV5-1	TRBD1	TRBJ1-6	NA	TGCGCCAGCAGCAGATCACCGGGACAGGTAGCATCACCCCTCCACTTT	CASSRSPGQVASPLHF
TRBV6-1	TRBD1	TRBJ2-3	NA	TGTGTCAGCAGTGAAGCTACAGGGGTTGCAGATACGCAGTATTTT	CVSSEATGVADTQYF
TRBV30	TRBD2	TRBJ2-5	once	TGTGCCTGGTCTAGCGGGATAGAGACCCAGTACTTC	CAWSSGIETQYF
TRBV19	TRBD1	TRBJ1-1	NA	TGTGCCAGTAGTCTAACCGGGACAGGGAAACGAGCTTTCTTT	CASSLTGTGKRAFF
TRBV19	TRBD1	TRBJ2-6	few	TGTGCCAGTACCCCGGACAGGGTCGGTGGGGCCAACGTCCTGACTTTC	CASTPDRVGGANVLTF
TRBV7-9	NA	TRBJ2-6	NA	TGTGCCAGCAGCTTAGGGCAGGGTACGCGGTCTGGGGCCAACGTCCTGACTTTC	CASSLGQGTRSGANVLTF
TRBV21-1	NA	TRBJ1-1	once	TGTGCCAGCAGCAAAGGGGCAGTGAACACTGAAGCTTTCTTT	CASSKGAVNTEAFF
TRBV28	TRBD2	TRBJ2-3	NA	TGTGCCAGCATTGAAGCTAGCGGCACGCAGTATTTT	CASIEASGTQYF
TRBV15	NA	TRBJ1-5	once	TGTGCCACCAGCAGACGTGGACACACGTCCAATCAGCCCCAGCATTTT	CATSRRGHTSNQPQHF
TRBV5-8	NA	TRBJ1-2	NA	TGTGCCAGCAAGGTGATTCAGCGTCATAACTATGGCTACACCTTC	CASKVIQRHNYGYTF
TRBV7-8	NA	TRBJ1-5	few	TGTGCCAGCAGCTTAGGTTCATATCAGCCCCAGCATTTT	CASSLGSYQPQHF
TRBV5-8	NA	TRBJ2-7	NA	TGTGCCAGCAGCTATGGACTGGGGTCCTACGAGCAGTACTTC	CASSYGLGSYEQYF
TRBV27	TRBD2	TRBJ2-7	NA	TGTGCCAGCAGTTTATCGACTAGCGGGACCTACGAGCAGTACTTC	CASSLSTSGTYEQYF
TRBV6-5	NA	TRBJ2-7	NA	TGTGCCAGCAGTTACTCGACCCTGGGCCAGTACTTC	CASSYSTLGQYF
TRBV2	TRBD1	TRBJ1-2	few	TGTGCCAGCAGTGAAGGACAGGGGGGCAACTATGGCTACACCTTC	CASSEGQGGNYGYTF
TRBV28	NA	TRBJ1-5	NA	TGTGCCAGCAGTCCCGACAGATATAGCAATCAGCCCCAGCATTTT	CASSPDRYSNQPQHF
TRBV7-2	NA	TRBJ2-3	NA	TGTGCCAGCAGCCCTAGTGGGGGGAGCGCAGATACGCAGTATTTT	CASSPSGGSADTQYF
TRBV7-6	TRBD1	TRBJ2-3	NA	TGTGCCAGCAGCTTAGGTGGGACAGGCCCAGATACGCAGTATTTT	CASSLGGTGPDTQYF
TRBV11-2	NA	TRBJ1-2	NA	TGTGCCAGCAGCTTAGATCGCTTGTCAGACTATGGCTACACCTTC	CASSLDRLSDYGYTF
TRBV4-3	NA	TRBJ2-1	NA	TGCGCCAGCAGCCAAGACGGTTACAATGAGCAGTTCTTC	CASSQDGYNEQFF
TRBV6-5	NA	TRBJ1-2	NA	TGTGCCAGCAGTTACCCACAGGGTGGCTATGGCTACACCTTC	CASSYPQGGYGYTF
TRBV11-3	NA	TRBJ1-6	NA	TGTGCCAGTGAGATGAGACAGATTTCACCCCTCCACTTT	CASEMRQISPLHF
TRBV30	NA	TRBJ2-1	NA	TGTGCCTGGAGTGCTAGGGGCAATGAGCAGTTCTTC	CAWSARGNEQFF
TRBV5-6	TRBD1	TRBJ1-1	NA	TGTGCCAGCAGCCTGGGGACAGGGGGCTTTGGAGCTGAAGCTTTCTTT	CASSLGTGGFGAEAFF
TRBV2	NA	TRBJ1-4	NA	TGTGCCAGCAATAGGCAGGAAAATGAAAAACTGTTTTTT	CASNRQENEKLFF
TRBV2	TRBD1	TRBJ1-2	once	TGTGCCAGCAGTGAAACGGGACAGGGGAACTATGGCTACACCTTC	CASSETGQGNYGYTF
TRBV27	NA	TRBJ2-1	once	TGTGCCACCTCAACCGGGGTGGGGGAGCAGTTCTTC	CATSTGVGEQFF
TRBV10-2	TRBD2	TRBJ2-7	NA	TGCGCCAGCAGTGACAGCGGGGGTTCCTACGAGCAGTACTTC	CASSDSGGSYEQYF
TRBV4-1	TRBD1	TRBJ2-1	once	TGCGCCAGCAGCCAAGATGAGGGGGCCCTCGCTCAGTTCTTC	CASSQDEGALAQFF
TRBV6-6	NA	TRBJ2-7	few	TGTGCCAGCACCGGGAACGACCGAACAGGGGAGCAGTACTTC	CASTGNDRTGEQYF
TRBV7-2	TRBD1	TRBJ1-1	NA	TGTGCCAGCAGCCAGGGGACAGGGATGGGCTATGAAGCTTTCTTT	CASSQGTGMGYEAFF
TRBV5-4	TRBD2	TRBJ2-3	NA	TGTGCCAGCAGCTTGGGGGGACTAGCGGGAGGGCCAGATACGCAGTATTTT	CASSLGGLAGGPDTQYF
TRBV7-2	NA	TRBJ2-5	NA	TGTGCCAGCAGCTTAAGAGGCAGTCAAGAGACCCAGTACTTC	CASSLRGSQETQYF
TRBV27	TRBD2	TRBJ2-7	NA	TGTGCCAGCAGTCGACTCATTTACGGGGGGGGCGGCGGCGAGCAGTACTTC	CASSRLIYGGGGGEQYF
TRBV5-1	NA	TRBJ1-1	NA	TGCGCCAGCAGCTTGGCCGATGGAGGGAGCACTGAAGCTTTCTTT	CASSLADGGSTEAFF
TRBV14	TRBD1	TRBJ1-1	NA	TGTGCCAGCAGCCAGAGGGGGACAGGGATTCGGACTGAAGCTTTCTTT	CASSQRGTGIRTEAFF